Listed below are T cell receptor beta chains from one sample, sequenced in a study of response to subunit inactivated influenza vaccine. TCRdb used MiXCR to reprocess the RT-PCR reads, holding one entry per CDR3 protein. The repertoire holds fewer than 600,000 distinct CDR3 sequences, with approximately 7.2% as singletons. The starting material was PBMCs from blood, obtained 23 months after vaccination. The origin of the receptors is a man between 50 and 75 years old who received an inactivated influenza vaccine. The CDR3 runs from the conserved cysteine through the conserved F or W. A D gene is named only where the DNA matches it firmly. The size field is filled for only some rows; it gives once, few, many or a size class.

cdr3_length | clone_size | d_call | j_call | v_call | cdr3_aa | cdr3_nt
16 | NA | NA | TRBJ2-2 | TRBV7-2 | CASSREGGWNTGELFF | TGTGCCAGCAGCCGAGAAGGCGGATGGAACACCGGGGAGCTGTTTTTT
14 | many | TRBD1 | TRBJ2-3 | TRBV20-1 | CSVGQGARTDTQYF | TGCAGTGTAGGGCAGGGGGCGCGCACAGATACGCAGTATTTT
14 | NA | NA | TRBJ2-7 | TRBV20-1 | CSVTGKSSSYEQYF | TGCAGTGTTACGGGGAAGTCAAGCTCCTACGAGCAGTACTTC
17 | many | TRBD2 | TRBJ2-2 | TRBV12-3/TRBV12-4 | CASSWKLAGTNTGELFF | TGTGCCAGCAGTTGGAAACTAGCGGGGACGAACACCGGGGAGCTGTTTTTT
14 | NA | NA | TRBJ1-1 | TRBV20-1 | CSAKSGATNTEAFF | TGCAGTGCGAAGAGCGGGGCTACGAACACTGAAGCTTTCTTT
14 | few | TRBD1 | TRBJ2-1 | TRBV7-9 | CASSHRTGSNEQFF | TGTGCCAGCAGCCACAGGACAGGGAGCAATGAGCAGTTCTTC
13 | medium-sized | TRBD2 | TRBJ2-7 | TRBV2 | CASSPAGSYEQYF | TGTGCCAGCAGTCCAGCGGGAAGCTACGAGCAGTACTTC
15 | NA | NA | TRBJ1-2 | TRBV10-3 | CAISRNGGRDYGYTF | TGTGCCATCAGCCGCAACGGGGGCAGGGACTATGGCTACACCTTC
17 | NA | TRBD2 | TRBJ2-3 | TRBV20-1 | CSAFTSGSNPSTDTQYF | TGCAGTGCTTTTACTAGCGGGAGTAACCCTAGCACAGATACGCAGTATTTT
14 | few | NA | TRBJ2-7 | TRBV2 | CASSEARRTYEQYF | TGTGCCAGCAGTGAAGCGCGAAGGACCTACGAGCAGTACTTC
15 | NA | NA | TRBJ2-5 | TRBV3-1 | CASSQGRGLTETQYF | TGTGCCAGCAGCCAAGGGCGGGGTCTTACTGAGACCCAGTACTTC
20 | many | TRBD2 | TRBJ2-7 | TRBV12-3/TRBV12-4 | CASSYDQGTSGRVLSYEQYF | TGTGCCAGCAGTTACGACCAAGGGACTAGCGGGAGGGTTCTGTCCTACGAGCAGTACTTC
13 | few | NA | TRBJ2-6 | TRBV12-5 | CASGLATGHVLTF | TGTGCTAGTGGTTTGGCTACAGGGCACGTCCTGACTTTC
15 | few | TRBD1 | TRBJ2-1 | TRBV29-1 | CSVEDPGGVYNEQFF | TGCAGCGTTGAAGATCCAGGGGGAGTATACAATGAGCAGTTCTTC
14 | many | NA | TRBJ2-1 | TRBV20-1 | CSARRNRDSNEQFF | TGCAGTGCTAGGAGAAACCGGGACTCCAATGAGCAGTTCTTC
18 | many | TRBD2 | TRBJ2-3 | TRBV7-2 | CASSLAPFSGGAPDTQYF | TGTGCCAGCAGCTTAGCCCCGTTTAGCGGGGGGGCGCCAGATACGCAGTATTTT
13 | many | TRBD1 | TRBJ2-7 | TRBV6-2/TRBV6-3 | CASSQGVAYEQYF | TGTGCCAGTTCCCAGGGGGTTGCCTACGAGCAGTACTTC
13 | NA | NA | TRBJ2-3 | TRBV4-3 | CASSLRGINTQYF | TGCGCCAGCAGCCTACGGGGGATAAATACGCAGTATTTT